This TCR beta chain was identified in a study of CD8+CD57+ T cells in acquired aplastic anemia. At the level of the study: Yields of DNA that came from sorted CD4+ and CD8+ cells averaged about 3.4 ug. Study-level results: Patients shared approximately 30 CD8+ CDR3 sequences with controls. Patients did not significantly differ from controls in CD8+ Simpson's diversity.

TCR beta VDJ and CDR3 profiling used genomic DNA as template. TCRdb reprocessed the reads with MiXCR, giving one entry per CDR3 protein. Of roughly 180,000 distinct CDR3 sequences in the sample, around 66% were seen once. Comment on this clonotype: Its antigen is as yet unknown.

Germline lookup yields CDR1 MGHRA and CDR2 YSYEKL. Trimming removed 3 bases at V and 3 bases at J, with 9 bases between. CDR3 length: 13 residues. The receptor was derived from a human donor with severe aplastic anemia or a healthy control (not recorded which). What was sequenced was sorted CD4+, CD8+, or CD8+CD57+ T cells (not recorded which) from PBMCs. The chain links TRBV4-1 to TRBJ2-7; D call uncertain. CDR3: CASSHLTDYEQYF. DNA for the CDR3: TGCGCCAGCAGCCACTTAACCGACTACGAGCAGTACTTC.